These 10 T cell receptor beta chains were all obtained from the same sample, sequenced in a study of shared clonotypes between healthy human individuals. The naive CD8 population came from CD45RO-negative cells selected for CCR7, without terminally differentiated effector memory CD45RA+ cells. The data were produced by immunoSEQ multiplex PCR, yet TCRdb's version contains in-frame clones alone and is incomplete. The data contain roughly 2 million clones, about 95% of them singletons. The sequenced sample was naive CD8+ T cells sorted from blood. These TCRs come from a man aged 18 to 30 in good health.

The V call is TRBV7-9, the J call TRBJ1-3; 10 bases fit TRBD1. J lost 1 base, V lost 2 bases, and 8 bases had no gene match. The germline gives CDR1 SEHNR, CDR2 FQNEAQ (reference sequence). This CDR3 is 18 amino acids long. This chain's CDR3 is CASSLSDGTGESGNTIYF. DNA of the CDR3: TGTGCCAGCAGCTTAAGTGACGGGACAGGGGAGTCTGGAAACACCATATATTTT.

This clone was seen only a few times. This chain connects TRBV14 to TRBJ2-2, with 10 bases matching TRBD2. CDR3 size: 16 residues. V shed 5 bases, J shed 5 bases, and the junction held 8 bases outside the gene matches. CDR1 is SGHDN and CDR2 is FVKESK in the germline V gene. The CDR3 loop reads CASSTPSGSSTGELFF. Here the CDR3 DNA reads TGTGCCAGCAGCACCCCTAGCGGGAGCAGTACCGGGGAGCTGTTTTTT.

V is TRBV9 and J is TRBJ1-3, with TRBD1 identical over 8 bases. Trimming took 3 bases from V and 5 from J; bases not matched to a gene: 10. This CDR3 is 16 amino acids long. CDR1 and CDR2 from the germline V gene are SGDLS and YYNGEE. CDR3 sequence reads: CASSGPTGAQRNTIYF. In DNA, the CDR3 is TGTGCCAGCAGCGGTCCGACAGGGGCGCAGAGAAACACCATATATTTT.

The J gene is TRBJ2-1, the V gene TRBV13, with no clear D. The CDR3 runs to 11 residues. Germline CDR1 and CDR2: PRHDT and FYEKMQ (reference sequence). Between the trimmed V and J ends, which lost 5 bases and 5 bases, there was a span of 4 bases. The CDR3 coding sequence is TGTGCCAGCAGCCTGGACAATGAGCAGTTCTTC. Translated, it gives CASSLDNEQFF.

The chain recombines TRBV7-9 with TRBJ2-3, with 11 nucleotides matching TRBD2. V lost 5 bases to trimming and J lost 6 bases; unmatched junction nucleotides: 10. The CDR3 spans 16 residues. The germline CDR1 and CDR2 sequences are SEHNR and FQNEAQ (reference sequence). In DNA form, the CDR3 reads TGTGCCAGCAGCCCATATAGCGGGGGGGCCAGCGATACGCAGTATTTT. Translated: CASSPYSGGASDTQYF.

The rearrangement links TRBV5-6 to TRBJ2-7; tentatively, D is TRBD1 (6 bases). V lost 4 bases and J 7 bases, leaving 12 bases between the germline ends. There are 12 residues in the CDR3. Germline V CDR1 and CDR2: SGHDT, YYEEEE. CDR3 sequence: CASSTDSPEQYF. The CDR3 coding sequence is TGTGCCAGCAGCACGGACAGTCCGGAGCAGTACTTC. The whole variable domain, filled in from reference TRBV5-6 and TRBJ2-7, reads DAGVTQSPTHLIKTRGQQVTLRCSPKSGHDTVSWYQQALGQGPQFIFQYYEEEERQRGNFPDRFSGHQFPNYSSELNVNALLLGDSALYLCASSTDSPEQYFGPGTRLTVT.

The V and J genes are TRBV19 and TRBJ2-2, with D perhaps TRBD1 or TRBD2 (6 bases each). Trimming left V 11 bases short and J 4 bases short, with 11 bases between. Germline V lookup: CDR1 LNHDA, CDR2 SQIVND (reference sequence). The CDR3 runs to 12 residues. DNA of the CDR3: TGTGCCGGGGGGCGGGCCACCGGGGAGCTGTTTTTT. Translating it yields CAGGRATGELFF.

A word on this clone: The same CDR3 also results from other DNA sequences found in this sample. The gene calls are TRBV6-5 and TRBJ2-7, with D unclear. This CDR3 is built from 16 residues. Germline CDR1 reads MNHEY; CDR2 reads SVGAGI. The V gene lost 0 bases and the J gene lost 0 bases, with 12 bases spanning the gap. In DNA form, the CDR3 reads TGTGCCAGCAGTTACTCTTCTGGCGAGAGCTCCTACGAGCAGTACTTC. This gives the protein CASSYSSGESSYEQYF.

The genes are TRBV9 and TRBJ2-7; maybe TRBD2 (7 bases). Per germline, CDR1 SGDLS and CDR2 YYNGEE. There are 13 residues in the CDR3. Between the trimmed V and J ends, which lost 4 bases and 6 bases, there was a span of 14 bases. Here the CDR3 DNA reads TGTGCCAGCAGCCCACAGAGGGGGGGCGAGCAGTACTTC. As protein: CASSPQRGGEQYF.

V and J are TRBV7-9 and TRBJ1-2, with D possibly matching TRBD1 (6 bases). The ends were cut back, 1 base at V and 2 bases at J, with 14 bases in the middle. Germline CDR1 reads SEHNR; CDR2 reads FQNEAQ (reference sequence). CDR3 length: 16 amino acids. In nucleotides, the CDR3 is TGTGCCAGCAGCTTAGAGACAGGACTGGCGAACTATGGCTACACCTTC. The encoded protein is CASSLETGLANYGYTF.